This TCR delta chain was sequenced during a study of gamma-delta T cells after stem cell transplantation (dated by TCRdb to about 2016). Library preparation employed RT-PCR. This sample was sequenced with an Illumina MiSeq. In TCRdb, clones were called once more from the public reads by CATT, and rows of identical DNA were later combined. This sample comprises about 2,700 delta-chain clones, approximately 2.9% of them detected only once. Jointly, the top ten make up about a fifth of the sample. The CDR3 runs 16 residues from the cysteine to the phenylalanine. Left in the record is the CDR3 DNA by itself, 48 bases read in frame from the first base. From the germline V gene, CDR1 is GEAIGNYY and CDR2 is EKD. V lost 0 bases and J lost 5 bases, and the count of bases not matched to a germline gene is 10. This clone is medium-sized (0.01 to 0.1%) in terms of sample share. No antigen is known for it. Base qualities are not at hand, and no much larger clone is one base apart. Other DNA sequences in this sample translate to the same CDR3.

The TCR was taken from a human donor. It is not recorded whose cells these are; they may come from a transplant donor. The sequence links TRDV2 to TRDJ1, with 8 central nucleotides matching TRDD3. The sequenced sample was gamma-delta T cells. The nucleotides read TGTGCCTGTGACACCGTTGCTGGGGATACCCCGGATAAACTCATCTTT. Translated, it reads CACDTVAGDTPDKLIF.